This T cell receptor (beta chain) was observed in a study of blood T cell repertoires in COVID-19. Across the whole study: From the United States, Italy and Spain came samples of acute and convalescent COVID-19. The analysed material was cDNA or gDNA that came from T cells, B-cell-depleted T cells, or PBMCs.

Methods used by the authors: Reference gene primer amplification gave nucleated cell count estimates. Sequencing was performed with immunoSEQ multiplex PCR; in TCRdb, only in-frame clones are kept and a portion is missing. Clone size and V and J calls were adopted from that table, with D and trimming inferred from the DNA. The sample contains approximately 280,000 clones, around 90% of which appear only once. CDR3 size: 14 residues. The V gene lost 5 bases and the J gene lost 1 base, with 11 bases spanning the gap. Per the germline V gene, CDR1 is LGHDT and CDR2 is YNNKEL (reference sequence). Individuals aged 18 to 89 years were recruited from approximately 24 US areas.

The sequenced sample was PBMCs or T cells enriched from blood (not recorded which). The chain joins TRBV3-1 (or the pseudogene TRBV3-2) to TRBJ2-5, with D possibly matching TRBD2 (5 bases). This receptor was identified in a young woman with acute COVID-19. The CDR3 coding sequence is TGTGCCAGCAGCGTTACTAGTACCCAAGAGACCCAGTACTTC. Translation gives CASSVTSTQETQYF.